This T cell receptor (beta chain) was sequenced during a study of identical twins. Study-level points and caveats: In monozygotic twins, models underestimated the sharing of out-of-frame TCR alpha. For zero-insertion analyses, partial confounding could come from invariant MAIT and iNKT cells. Out-of-frame beta chain sequences displayed weaker excess sharing between twins.

Remarks on this clonotype: The antigen is not known.

A universal primer site was added by template switching, and unique molecular identifiers were carried by the cDNA. TCRdb reprocessed the 5' RACE reads via MiXCR and lists one record per CDR3 protein. The table includes 420,000 or so distinct CDR3 sequences, approximately 17% detected once. The CDR3 spans 17 residues. Germline lookup yields CDR1 MDHEN and CDR2 SYDVKM. The V segment lost 6 bases and the J segment 5 bases; nucleotides outside the gene matches: 11. The source of this sequence is a man aged 50 to 60 in good health. The chain has TRBV28 and TRBJ2-5; 14 bases match TRBD2. Material for sequencing was naive T cells sorted from blood. The CDR3 DNA is TGTGCCAGCAGCCACTCGGGACTAGCGGGAGTAGGGGAGACCCAGTACTTC. Its protein product is CASSHSGLAGVGETQYF. The variable domain in full, with the rest retrieved from reference TRBV28 and TRBJ2-5, is DVKVTQSSRYLVKRTGEKVFLECVQDMDHENMFWYRQDPGLGLRLIYFSYDVKMKEKGDIPEGYSVSREKKERFSLILESASTNQTSMYLCASSHSGLAGVGETQYFGPGTRLLVL.